These 10 T cell receptor beta chains came from one sample sequenced in a study of T cells in women clearing cervical HPV infection. Assay: immunoSEQ multiplex PCR; the TCRdb copy retains only in-frame clones and omits some. This listing includes 30,000 or so clones. The sequenced material came from blood buffy coat. These receptors originate from a woman aged 18-70 years with a cervical HPV16 infection that either progressed to CIN3+ or cleared (not recorded which).

CDR3 DNA (partial): TGCAGTGCTAGAGGTAGGGGGCCAGATACG. It specifies CSARGRGPDT. The full CDR3 is CSARGRGPDTQYF. V gene TRBV20-1 combines with J gene TRBJ2-3; 7 bases are shared with TRBD1. From the germline J gene comes the end of the CDR3, since the read stops 3 residues before it. The V segment lost 1 base and the J segment 4 bases; nucleotides outside the gene matches: 2. The germline V gene has CDR1 DFQATT and CDR2 SNEGSKA (reference sequence). CDR3 length: 13 amino acids.

Comment on this clone: The read finishes 3 residues shy of the CDR3 end, and the germline J gene is used to complete it. V usage is TRBV7-2 and J usage is TRBJ2-5; TRBD1 might be the D (6 bases). Per germline, CDR1 SGHTA and CDR2 FQGNSA. Trimming pared 4 bases from V and 1 base from J, leaving 10 bases between. The CDR3 runs 14 residues. The part of the CDR3 DNA that was read is TGTGCCAGCAGCTACACAGGGCTCCAAGAGACC. This codes for CASSYTGLQET. The whole CDR3 sequence is CASSYTGLQETQYF.

On this clone: The sequence runs out 3 residues before the end of the CDR3; the remainder is reconstructed from the germline J gene. This sequence joins TRBV7-9 and TRBJ1-5; D is ambiguous. CDR3 length equals 12 residues. Germline CDR1 SEHNR, CDR2 FQNEAQ (reference sequence). Trimming pared 3 bases from V and 9 bases from J, leaving 9 bases between. CDR3 region: CASSFDPGPQHF. The covered CDR3 bases are TGTGCCAGCAGCTTTGACCCGGGGCCC. Based on the CDR3 plus reference TRBV7-9 and TRBJ1-5, the full variable domain is DTGVSQNPRHKITKRGQNVTFRCDPISEHNRLYWYRQTLGQGPEFLTYFQNEAQLEKSRLLSDRFSAERPKGSFSTLEIQRTEQGDSAMYLCASSFDPGPQHFGDGTRLSIL.

On this clone itself: The sequence runs out 3 residues before the end of the CDR3; the remainder is reconstructed from the germline J gene. The chain carries TRBV11-2 and TRBJ2-3; TRBD2 aligns across 8 bases. The CDR3 loop spans 15 amino acids. Trimming took 3 bases from V and 1 from J; bases not matched to a gene: 3. CDR1 SGHAT and CDR2 FQNNGV come from the germline V gene. The CDR3 bases that were read are TGTGCCAGCAGCTTCAATAGCGGGGGCACAGATACG. It encodes CASSFNSGGTDT. The entire CDR3 reads CASSFNSGGTDTQYF. Combining the CDR3 with reference TRBV11-2 and TRBJ2-3 gives the whole variable domain EAGVAQSPRYKIIEKRQSVAFWCNPISGHATLYWYQQILGQGPKLLIQFQNNGVVDDSQLPKDRFSAERLKGVDSTLKIQPAKLEDSAVYLCASSFNSGGTDTQYFGPGTRLTVL.

On this clone: The CDR3 extends 3 residues past the end of the read, so its final part is completed from the germline J gene. The chain couples TRBV7-2 to TRBJ2-5; D is ambiguous. The V gene lost 0 bases and the J gene lost 5 bases, with 10 bases spanning the gap. CDR1 and CDR2 from the germline V gene are SGHTA and FQGNSA. This CDR3 is 14 amino acids long. The part of the CDR3 DNA that was read is TGTGCCAGCAGCTTAGCGTTAAGCGTGGAGACC. Encoded protein: CASSLALSVET. The full CDR3 reads CASSLALSVETQYF.

About this clone itself: From the germline J gene comes the end of the CDR3, since the read stops 3 residues before it. This rearrangement joins TRBV2 to TRBJ1-1, with D possibly being TRBD1 (5 bases). Trimming removed 4 bases at V and 3 bases at J, with 12 bases between. This CDR3 spans 14 amino acids. The germline V gene has CDR1 SNHLY and CDR2 FYNNEI. This CDR3 is CASSVAGGDTEAFF. The sequenced CDR3 bases are TGTGCCAGCAGTGTTGCGGGGGGGGACACTGAA.

A remark on this clone: The CDR3 extends 3 residues past the end of the read, so its final part is completed from the germline J gene. J is TRBJ1-6 and V is TRBV19; 8 positions agree with TRBD1. With V trimmed by 6 bases and J by 6 bases, 4 bases remained unmatched. Per germline, CDR1 LNHDA and CDR2 SQIVND (reference sequence). This CDR3 region has 14 residues. CDR3 protein: CASRQGQANSPLHF. CDR3 DNA (partial): TGTGCCAGTAGACAGGGACAGGCTAATTCACCC.

Notes on this clone: The read is 3 residues too short to cover the CDR3 end, so that end is filled in from the germline J gene. The chain uses TRBV20-1 and TRBJ2-7, with D possibly matching TRBD1 (5 bases). Germline V CDR1 and CDR2: DFQATT, SNEGSKA (reference sequence). This CDR3 has 14 amino acids. Between the trimmed V and J ends, which lost 6 bases and 1 base, there was a span of 16 bases. The DNA read from the CDR3 is TGCAGTGCGAACGAAGCCACAGGATCCTACGAG. Its translation is CSANEATGSYE. The whole CDR3 protein is CSANEATGSYEQYF.

Regarding this clone: The read gets to within 3 residues of the CDR3 end, and the germline J gene fills in the rest. V is TRBV2 and J is TRBJ2-1; D call uncertain. V was cut by 3 bases and J by 9 bases, with 6 bases left in between. The CDR3 length is 11 residues. Germline loops: CDR1 SNHLY, CDR2 FYNNEI. CDR3: CASSDGGEQFF. The sequenced CDR3 bases are TGTGCCAGCAGTGATGGCGGTGAG. Looking up the rest from reference TRBV2 and TRBJ2-1 gives the full variable domain: EPEVTQTPSHQVTQMGQEVILRCVPISNHLYFYWYRQILGQKVEFLVSFYNNEISEKSEIFDDQFSVERPDGSNFTLKIRSTKLEDSAMYFCASSDGGEQFFGPGTRLTVL.

Worth noting for this clone: The CDR3 goes on 3 residues after the read ends, and that part is filled in from the germline J gene. This sequence joins TRBV7-2 and TRBJ2-3; 8 bases agree with TRBD2. J gave up 3 bases and V 6 bases, and 8 bases lay outside the gene matches. The CDR3 has 15 residues. Germline CDR1 SGHTA, CDR2 FQGNSA. The DNA read from the CDR3 is TGTGCCAGCAGAAAAATAGCGGGACGAACAGATACG. Translation: CASRKIAGRTDT. The CDR3 reads in full as CASRKIAGRTDTQYF.